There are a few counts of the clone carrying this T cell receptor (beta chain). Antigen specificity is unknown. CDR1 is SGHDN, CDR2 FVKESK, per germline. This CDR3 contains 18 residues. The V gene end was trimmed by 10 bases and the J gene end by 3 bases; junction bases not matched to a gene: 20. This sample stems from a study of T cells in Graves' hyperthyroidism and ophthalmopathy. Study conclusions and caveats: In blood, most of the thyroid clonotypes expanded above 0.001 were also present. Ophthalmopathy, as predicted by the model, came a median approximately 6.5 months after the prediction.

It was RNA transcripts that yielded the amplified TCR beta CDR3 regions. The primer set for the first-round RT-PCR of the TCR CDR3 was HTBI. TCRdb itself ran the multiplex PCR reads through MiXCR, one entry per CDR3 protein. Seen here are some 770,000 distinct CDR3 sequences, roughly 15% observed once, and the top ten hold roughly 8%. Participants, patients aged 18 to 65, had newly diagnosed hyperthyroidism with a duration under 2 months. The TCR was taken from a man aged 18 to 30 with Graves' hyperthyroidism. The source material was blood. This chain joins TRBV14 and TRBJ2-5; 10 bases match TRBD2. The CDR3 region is CAMEGASGRRVIKETQYF. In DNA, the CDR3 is TGTGCCATGGAAGGGGCTAGCGGGAGAAGAGTGATTAAAGAGACCCAGTACTTC.